This TCR beta chain was identified in a study of Ad26.COV2.S vaccination and SARS-CoV-2 variants. About the study: COV1001, an Ad26.COV2.S trial, supplied this vaccine-arm donor. Study observations and caveats: Total T cell responses, in the TCR breadth and depth analyses, may have been underestimated.

As regards this clone: What it recognizes is unknown.

CDR3 length: 14 amino acids. V was shortened by 3 bases and J by 3 bases, with 12 bases between the two germline ends. Germline V lookup: CDR1 SGDLS, CDR2 YYNGEE. Treatment noted: some 19 received Ad26.COV2.S at low or high dose, single or two shots; roughly five received placebo; per-sample allocation not given. The samples date from day 63 after the first vaccine or placebo injection. At a Boston site, the person donating was an adult of 18-55 years. Participants' vaccine, an Ad26 vector, delivered Wuhan-strain SARS-CoV-2 spike. Generated by immunoSEQ multiplex PCR, the TCRdb table keeps only in-frame clones and is missing some. The data contain around 300,000 clones, about 89% of them singletons.

V gene TRBV9 combines with J gene TRBJ2-5; D not certain. Source: peripheral blood, taken in a trial of Ad26.COV2.S vaccine versus placebo. The receptor was derived from a person between 18 and 59 years old who received the Ad26.COV2.S COVID-19 vaccine or a placebo. CDR3 protein: CASSAPFGEETQYF. Written as DNA, the CDR3 is TGTGCCAGCAGCGCCCCATTTGGGGAAGAGACCCAGTACTTC.